Listed below are T cell receptor beta chains from one sample, sequenced in a study of T cell clonotyping in hematopoietic cell transplantation. The assay was immunoSEQ multiplex PCR, and TCRdb's table has in-frame clones only and misses some. The table records 9,000 to 9,500 clones, 85% to 90% of them present only once. The specimen was PBMCs, collected 180 days after allogeneic stem cell transplant. The receptor set was obtained from a human patient who had an allogeneic stem cell transplant, so the T cells may come from the graft donor. The donor label of this sample is uncertain. Some clones in this sample may be carry-over from other donors' samples. Both conserved end residues are part of each CDR3. Each record gives: J gene, D gene, V gene, CDR3 protein. The D gene is left open where the match is weak.

>TRBJ2-6|TRBD1|TRBV7-6
CASSSPDRGPGANVLTF
>TRBJ1-1|.|TRBV2
CASSESGEAFF
>TRBJ1-4|.|TRBV28
CASSPRGMGNEKLFF
>TRBJ2-3|.|TRBV19
CASMLGGVADTQYF
>TRBJ2-7|.|TRBV25-1
CASSEYQAAGREQYF
>TRBJ1-5|.|TRBV15
CATSSTVQVQPQHF
>TRBJ1-2|.|TRBV2
CASANFGTDTYGYTF
>TRBJ1-1|.|TRBV6-6
CASSYIATEAFF
>TRBJ1-2|.|TRBV29-1
CSVVTDSLYGYTF
>TRBJ1-3|.|TRBV5-4
CASSRGQNSGNTIYF
>TRBJ1-1|.|TRBV7-9
CASRIQMNTEAFF
>TRBJ1-4|.|TRBV19
CASMGSPSTTNEKLFF
>TRBJ2-5|.|TRBV6-6
CASSYSRGYQETQYF
>TRBJ2-6|.|TRBV6-1
CASRIPSGANVLTF
>TRBJ2-1|TRBD2|TRBV10-3
CAIKAGGPYNEQFF
>TRBJ1-2|.|TRBV13
CASSRFIGGNYGYTF
>TRBJ2-1|.|TRBV4-3
CASSQEPTTSREQFF